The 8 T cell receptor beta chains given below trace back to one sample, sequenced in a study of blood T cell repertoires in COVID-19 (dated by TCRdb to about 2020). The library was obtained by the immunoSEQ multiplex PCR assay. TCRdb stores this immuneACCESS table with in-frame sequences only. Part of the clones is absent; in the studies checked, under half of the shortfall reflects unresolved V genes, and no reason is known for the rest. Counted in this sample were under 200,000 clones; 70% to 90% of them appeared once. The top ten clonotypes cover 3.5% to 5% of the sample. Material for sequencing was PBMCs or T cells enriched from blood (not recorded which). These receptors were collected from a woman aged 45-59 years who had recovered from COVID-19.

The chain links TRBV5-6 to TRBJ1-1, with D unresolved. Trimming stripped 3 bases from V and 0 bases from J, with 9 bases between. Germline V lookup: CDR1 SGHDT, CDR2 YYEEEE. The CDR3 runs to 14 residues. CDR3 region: CASSWLTVNTEAFF. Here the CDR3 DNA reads TGTGCCAGCAGCTGGCTCACAGTGAACACTGAAGCTTTCTTT.

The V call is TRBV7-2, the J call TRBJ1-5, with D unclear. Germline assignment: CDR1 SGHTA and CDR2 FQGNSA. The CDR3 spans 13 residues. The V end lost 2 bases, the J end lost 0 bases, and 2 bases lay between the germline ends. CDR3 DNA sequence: TGTGCCAGCAGCTTACGTAGCAATCAGCCCCAGCATTTT. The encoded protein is CASSLRSNQPQHF.

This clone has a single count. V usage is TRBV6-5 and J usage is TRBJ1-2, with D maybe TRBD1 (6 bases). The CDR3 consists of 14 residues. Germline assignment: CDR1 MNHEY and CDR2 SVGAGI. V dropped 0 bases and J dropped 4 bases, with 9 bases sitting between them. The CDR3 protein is CASSYSLDSYGYTF. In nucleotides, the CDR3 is TGTGCCAGCAGTTACTCTCTGGACAGCTATGGCTACACCTTC.

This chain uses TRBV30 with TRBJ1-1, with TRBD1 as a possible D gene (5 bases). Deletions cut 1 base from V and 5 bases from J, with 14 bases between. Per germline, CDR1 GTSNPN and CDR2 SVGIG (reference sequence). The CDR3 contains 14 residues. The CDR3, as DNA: TGTGCCTGGAGTGGGGGGGGAATTAGGACTGAAGCTTTCTTT. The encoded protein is CAWSGGGIRTEAFF.

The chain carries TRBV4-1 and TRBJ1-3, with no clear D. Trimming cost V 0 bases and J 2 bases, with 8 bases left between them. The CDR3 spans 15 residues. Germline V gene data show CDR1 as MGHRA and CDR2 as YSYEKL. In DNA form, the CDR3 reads TGCGCCAGCAGCCAAGAGCGGATAGCTGGAAACACCATATATTTT. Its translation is CASSQERIAGNTIYF.

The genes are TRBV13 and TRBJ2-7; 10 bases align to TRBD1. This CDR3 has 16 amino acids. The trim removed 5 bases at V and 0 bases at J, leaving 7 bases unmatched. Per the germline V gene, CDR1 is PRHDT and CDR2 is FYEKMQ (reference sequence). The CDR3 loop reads CASSSGTGAFSYEQYV. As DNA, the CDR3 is TGTGCCAGCAGCAGCGGGACAGGGGCTTTCTCCTACGAGCAGTACGTC.

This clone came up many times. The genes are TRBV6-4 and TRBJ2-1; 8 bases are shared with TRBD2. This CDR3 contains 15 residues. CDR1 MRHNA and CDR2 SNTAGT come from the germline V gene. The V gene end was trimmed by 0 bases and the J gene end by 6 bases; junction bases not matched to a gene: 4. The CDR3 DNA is TGTGCCAGCAGTGACTCAGCGGGAGCTAGCAATGAGCAGTTCTTC. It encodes CASSDSAGASNEQFF.

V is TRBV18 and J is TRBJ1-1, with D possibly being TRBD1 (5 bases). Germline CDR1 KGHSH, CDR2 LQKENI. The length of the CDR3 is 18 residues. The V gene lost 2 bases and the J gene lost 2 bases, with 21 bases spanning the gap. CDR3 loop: CASSPFMSAGRRNTEAFF. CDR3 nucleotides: TGTGCCAGCTCACCATTTATGTCGGCAGGGCGCAGAAACACTGAAGCTTTCTTT.